One sample yielded the 17 T cell receptor beta chains listed below, sequenced in a study of response to subunit inactivated influenza vaccine. A single record per CDR3 protein comes from TCRdb applying MiXCR to the RT-PCR reads. The sample has around 530,000 distinct CDR3 sequences, roughly 12% seen once. Sequenced material: PBMCs from blood, taken on the day of vaccination. These receptors originate from a middle-aged man who received an inactivated influenza vaccine.

This clonotype occurred a few times. The gene calls are TRBV27 and TRBJ2-7; D is ambiguous. Germline V gives CDR1 MNHEY, CDR2 SMNVEV (reference sequence). This CDR3 region has 13 residues. The V end lost 3 bases, the J end lost 5 bases, and 11 bases lay between the germline ends. The CDR3 region has the DNA TGTGCCAGCAGTTTCCTCGGAGCTCACGAGCAGTACTTC. It translates to CASSFLGAHEQYF.

This clonotype was found a few times. V gene TRBV7-9 combines with J gene TRBJ2-5, with D possibly called TRBD1 or TRBD2 (6 bases each). Trimming took 10 bases from V and 2 from J, leaving 14 bases between them. The CDR3 totals 13 residues. Germline V gene lookup returns CDR1 SEHNR and CDR2 FQNEAQ (reference sequence). The CDR3 region is CATLGAGQETQYF. The CDR3 DNA sequence: TGTGCCACCCTGGGGGCGGGGCAAGAGACCCAGTACTTC.

This clonotype has a handful of counts. The V gene is TRBV7-2, the J gene TRBJ1-1; possibly TRBD1 for D (5 bases). Germline V CDR1 and CDR2: SGHTA, FQGNSA. The CDR3 has 14 amino acids. V gave up 4 bases and J gave up 4 bases, with 13 bases separating them. The CDR3 DNA follows: TGTGCCAGCAGCTGGAGGGGCGCTGGCACTGAAGCTTTCTTT. Protein sequence: CASSWRGAGTEAFF.

The table lists this clonotype with a few counts. The chain has TRBV12-3 or TRBV12-4 and TRBJ2-5; D is perhaps TRBD1 (6 bases). CDR3 length: 13 amino acids. V was shortened by 7 bases and J by 4 bases, with 13 bases between the two germline ends. The CDR3 DNA sequence: TGTGCCAGCACAACCGGGACAACAGAGACCCAGTACTTC. Translated, it gives CASTTGTTETQYF.

This chain links TRBV6-2 or TRBV6-3 with TRBJ2-5, with D possibly matching TRBD2 (7 bases). The germline V gene encodes CDR1 MNHEY and CDR2 SVGEGT. Deletions cut 6 bases from V and 6 bases from J, with 20 bases between. There are 15 residues in the CDR3. CDR3 DNA: TGTGCCAGCAGCTCTGCTGGGGGGGGCAAGAAGACCCAGTACTTC. Its translation: CASSSAGGGKKTQYF.

The chain carries TRBV2 and TRBJ1-1; no firm D call. Deletions cut 8 bases from V and 4 bases from J, with 17 bases between. Germline CDR1 reads SNHLY; CDR2 reads FYNNEI. The CDR3 extends over 14 amino acids. CDR3 region: CASQGDWSATEAFF. The CDR3 DNA is TGTGCCAGCCAAGGTGACTGGAGCGCCACTGAAGCTTTCTTT.

This clonotype was counted between two and nine times. This sequence joins TRBV10-3 and TRBJ2-6; 7 nucleotides align to TRBD1. J gave up 5 bases and V 10 bases, and 8 bases lay outside the gene matches. The CDR3 totals 14 residues. In germline, CDR1 is ENHRY, CDR2 SYGVKD. DNA for the CDR3: TGTGCCACCAACAGGGGCGGAAGGGCCAACGTCCTGACTTTC. This encodes CATNRGGRANVLTF.

The genes are TRBV12-3 or TRBV12-4 and TRBJ2-3, with TRBD2 matching over 7 bases. This CDR3 has 13 amino acids. The trim removed 8 bases at V and 2 bases at J, leaving 4 bases unmatched. CDR3 DNA sequence: TGTGCCAGCTCCGGACTAGACACAGATACGCAGTATTTT. This encodes CASSGLDTDTQYF.

J is TRBJ1-5 and V is TRBV20-1; perhaps TRBD1 as D (5 bases). Trimming shortened V by 3 bases and J by 3 bases, and 12 bases separated the two germline ends. Germline CDR1 and CDR2: DFQATT and SNEGSKA (reference sequence). This CDR3 region has 14 residues. The CDR3 DNA is TGCAGTGCTAGGTCAGGGCTTTCCAATCAGCCCCAGCATTTT. It encodes CSARSGLSNQPQHF.

This clonotype was seen a handful of times. The chain recombines TRBV20-1 with TRBJ1-5, with 8 bases that match TRBD1. The germline gives CDR1 DFQATT, CDR2 SNEGSKA (reference sequence). This CDR3 is built from 15 residues. The junction had 5 bases not matched to a gene; V was cut back by 2 bases and J by 2 bases. CDR3 nucleotides: TGCAGTGCTAGACCTCAGGGGGCTGGCAATCAGCCCCAGCATTTT. Encoded protein: CSARPQGAGNQPQHF.

In this sample, this clonotype turned up a few times. V and J are TRBV20-1 and TRBJ2-2, with TRBD1 matching over 12 bases. CDR3 size: 16 residues. V lost 3 bases, J lost 5 bases, and 7 bases stayed unmatched. Per the germline V gene, CDR1 is DFQATT and CDR2 is SNEGSKA (reference sequence). The chain's CDR3 is CSAREPGQGATGELFF. The CDR3 DNA follows: TGCAGTGCTAGGGAACCGGGACAGGGGGCGACCGGGGAGCTGTTTTTT.

The chain is built from TRBV7-2 and TRBJ2-1; TRBD2 matches at 10 bases. The V segment lost 1 base and the J segment 8 bases; nucleotides outside the gene matches: 5. The CDR3 consists of 15 residues. The germline V gene has CDR1 SGHTA and CDR2 FQGNSA. This CDR3 reads CASSLGGLASHEQFF. CDR3 in DNA: TGTGCCAGCAGCTTAGGGGGACTAGCGAGTCATGAGCAGTTCTTC.

The chain couples TRBV3-1 to TRBJ1-1, with unresolved D. The germline V gene has CDR1 LGHDT and CDR2 YNNKEL (reference sequence). The CDR3 is 15 residues long. Trimming pared 3 bases from V and 4 bases from J, leaving 15 bases between. CDR3 protein: CASSQGYNRGTEAFF. The CDR3 region has the DNA TGTGCCAGCAGCCAGGGATACAACCGGGGCACTGAAGCTTTCTTT.

V and J are TRBV24-1 and TRBJ2-1, with 12 bases matching TRBD2. The CDR3 is 15 amino acids. V shed 4 bases and J 5 bases; nucleotides not matched to a gene: 2. CDR1 KGHDR and CDR2 SFDVKD come from the germline V gene. The CDR3 region has the DNA TGTGCCACCAGTGACTGGACTAGCGGGGACAATGAGCAGTTCTTC. Encoded protein: CATSDWTSGDNEQFF.

The rearrangement uses TRBV12-3 or TRBV12-4 and TRBJ2-7; TRBD1 or TRBD2 may be the D gene (5 bases each). CDR3 length: 16 amino acids. Trimming removed 4 bases from V and 7 bases from J, with 23 bases in between. The CDR3 nucleotides are TGTGCCAGCAGTTCCCACGTTCTCGGGAAAGAGGGGGAGCAGTACTTC. Translating gives CASSSHVLGKEGEQYF.

This clonotype appeared a few times. The chain has TRBV29-1 and TRBJ2-7; the D is unclear. The CDR3 contains 13 residues. V lost 3 bases to trimming and J lost 3 bases, with 12 bases between them. The V gene's germline CDR1 is SQVTM and CDR2 ANQGSEA. The CDR3 protein is CSVEGWWVYEQYF. CDR3 DNA sequence: TGCAGCGTTGAGGGGTGGTGGGTCTACGAGCAGTACTTC.

This clonotype was seen more than once but under ten times. This chain joins TRBV29-1 and TRBJ2-7, with 7 positions matching TRBD1. The germline CDR1 and CDR2 sequences are SQVTM and ANQGSEA. This CDR3 is 15 amino acids long. Trimming cost V 1 base and J 0 bases; bases outside gene matches: 6. The CDR3 bases are TGCAGCGTTGAAGCACCGGGACAGATCTCCTACGAGCAGTACTTC. This sequence encodes CSVEAPGQISYEQYF.